The next 27 T cell receptor beta chains were all read from a single sample in a study of Tregs in tolerant kidney transplant recipients. The nonmyeloablative bone marrow transplants came from related graft donors, with transient mixed chimerism. TCRdb keeps only in-frame clones here, not all; method: immunoSEQ multiplex PCR. This repertoire includes roughly 6,700 clones. Sequencing was performed on CD4+ T cells from blood (PBMCs), taken 6 months after the transplant. The receptors derive from a human patient who received a combined kidney and bone marrow transplant. Some T cells may be provided by the graft donor.

Note on this clone: The read finishes 3 residues shy of the CDR3 end, and the germline J gene is used to complete it. The chain links TRBV2 to TRBJ2-1, with D hard to call. The germline V gene encodes CDR1 SNHLY and CDR2 FYNNEI. The V end lost 5 bases, the J end lost 1 base, and 9 bases lay between the germline ends. This CDR3 contains 14 residues. The CDR3 bases that were read are TGTGCCAGCAGTTTTAGCTGGTCCTACAATGAG. Translating gives CASSFSWSYNE. The full-length CDR3 reads as CASSFSWSYNEQFF.

As to this clone: The read falls 3 residues short of the CDR3 end, and the missing part is taken from the germline J gene. The chain has TRBV20-1 and TRBJ2-1, with D maybe TRBD2 (6 bases). The CDR3 runs to 14 residues. Per the germline V gene, CDR1 is DFQATT and CDR2 is SNEGSKA (reference sequence). The sequenced part of the CDR3 DNA is TGCAGGGCTCCCGGGGGTAGCGGATACAATGAG. This gives the protein CRAPGGSGYNE. The whole CDR3 protein reads CRAPGGSGYNEQFF.

Remarks on this clone: The DNA ends 3 residues before the CDR3 does, and the rest of the CDR3 is filled in from the germline J gene. The V gene is TRBV6-2 or TRBV6-3, the J gene TRBJ1-3; D is possibly TRBD1 (5 bases). The germline V and J ends were trimmed by 6 bases and 0 bases, with 12 bases remaining between them. This CDR3 spans 15 amino acids. Germline values: CDR1 MNHEY, CDR2 SVGEGT. CDR3 sequence reads: CASRQDGFSGNTIYF. The CDR3 DNA, read in part, is TGTGCCAGCAGACAGGACGGTTTCTCTGGAAACACC.

A remark on this clone: The CDR3 is cut off 3 residues early in the read; its end comes from the germline J gene. The gene calls are TRBV20-1 and TRBJ2-3, with TRBD2 matching over 7 bases. The germline gives CDR1 DFQATT, CDR2 SNEGSKA (reference sequence). The CDR3 loop spans 14 amino acids. V trimming: 3 bases; J trimming: 2 bases; junction bases outside the gene matches: 5. Partial CDR3 DNA: TGCAGTGCTAGGCGCGGGAGCGCCACAGATACG. Translated: CSARRGSATDT. The full CDR3 is CSARRGSATDTQYF.

As concerns this clone: The read halts 3 residues ahead of the CDR3 end, with the missing end drawn from the germline J gene. This chain links TRBV7-6 with TRBJ1-1; D not certain. This CDR3 contains 13 residues. Germline V gives CDR1 SGHVS, CDR2 FNYEAQ. V lost 5 bases and J 0 bases, leaving 7 bases between the germline ends. The DNA read from the CDR3 is TGTGCCAGCAGCGCAGACTTGAACACTGAA. It specifies CASSADLNTE. The complete CDR3 reads CASSADLNTEAFF.

This clone is labeled medium-sized (0.01 to 0.1%) based on frequency. CDR3 residues: CASRPGLAGETDTQYF. The sequenced CDR3 bases are TGTGCCAGCAGGCCTGGGCTAGCGGGAGAGACAGATACG. The V gene is TRBV6-2 or TRBV6-3, the J gene TRBJ2-3; 10 bases agree with TRBD2. The observed sequence ends 3 residues before the CDR3 terminus, with the missing tail filled in from the germline J gene. CDR1 and CDR2 (germline): MNHEY, SVGEGT. J gave up 3 bases and V 6 bases, and 9 bases lay outside the gene matches. The CDR3 contains 16 residues.

On this clone: The read falls 3 residues short of the CDR3 end, and the missing part is taken from the germline J gene. The chain recombines TRBV19 with TRBJ1-6, with 7 nucleotides matching TRBD1. J lost 5 bases, V lost 10 bases, and 14 bases had no gene match. The CDR3 is 16 amino acids. The germline CDR1 and CDR2 sequences are LNHDA and SQIVND (reference sequence). The CDR3 sequence: CATRASGTENNSPLHF. The CDR3 bases that were read are TGTGCCACCAGAGCGTCGGGGACAGAAAATAATTCACCC.

On this clone itself: From the germline J gene comes the end of the CDR3, since the read stops 3 residues before it. The rearrangement uses TRBV6-1 and TRBJ2-7, with 10 bases identical to TRBD2. The CDR3 totals 14 residues. The germline V gene encodes CDR1 MNHNS and CDR2 SASEGT. The ends lost 4 bases at V and 3 bases at J; junction bases unmatched: 3. The CDR3 region is CASSGLAGVYEQYF. CDR3 DNA (partial): TGTGCCAGCAGTGGCCTAGCGGGAGTCTACGAG.

Concerning this clone itself: The read ends 3 residues before the CDR3 terminus; that terminus is restored from the germline J gene. J is TRBJ2-3 and V is TRBV7-2; no clear D gene. The germline CDR1 and CDR2 sequences are SGHTA and FQGNSA. Trimming pared 5 bases from V and 2 bases from J, leaving 14 bases between. This CDR3 comprises 15 residues. CDR3 amino acids: CASSTPRLSTDTQYF. The CDR3 bases that were read are TGTGCCAGCAGCACACCAAGACTCTCCACAGATACG.

With regard to this clone: The read ends 3 residues shy of where the CDR3 ends; the end is completed using the germline J gene. This chain links TRBV19 with TRBJ1-6; 9 bases are shared with TRBD1. CDR3 length equals 14 residues. J was trimmed by 3 bases and V by 9 bases; bases with no gene match: 3. CDR1 and CDR2 from the germline V gene are LNHDA and SQIVND (reference sequence). The CDR3: CASKGQGYNSPLHF. The part of the CDR3 DNA that was read is TGTGCCAGCAAGGGACAGGGCTATAATTCACCC. Based on the CDR3 plus reference TRBV19 and TRBJ1-6, the full variable domain is DGGITQSPKYLFRKEGQNVTLSCEQNLNHDAMYWYRQDPGQGLRLIYYSQIVNDFQKGDIAEGYSVSREKKESFPLTVTSAQKNPTAFYLCASKGQGYNSPLHFGNGTRLTVT.

With regard to this clone: Read coverage stops 3 residues before the CDR3 terminus; the germline J gene supplies the remainder. The rearrangement uses TRBV10-3 and TRBJ2-2, with TRBD1 identical over 8 bases. CDR1 ENHRY and CDR2 SYGVKD come from the germline V gene. The V and J ends lost 8 bases and 1 base, in that order; junction bases with no gene match: 0. The CDR3 is 13 amino acids. CDR3 residues: CAIGTGNTGELFF. The CDR3 bases that were read are TGTGCCATCGGGACAGGGAACACCGGGGAG.

By frequency, this clone registers medium-sized. From the germline J gene comes the end of the CDR3, since the read stops 3 residues before it. V and J are TRBV20-1 and TRBJ2-1; 8 bases are shared with TRBD1. Germline-derived CDR1 and CDR2 are DFQATT and SNEGSKA (reference sequence). V trimming: 6 bases; J trimming: 0 bases; junction bases outside the gene matches: 4. The CDR3 is 14 amino acids. The CDR3 DNA, read in part, is TGCAGTGCGCCCGGGACAGGCTCCTACAATGAG. Encoded protein: CSAPGTGSYNE. The CDR3 reads in full as CSAPGTGSYNEQFF.

According to its frequency, this clone is medium-sized. One junction end does not reproduce the germline sequence, and a read error may be involved. The read stops 3 residues short of the end of the CDR3; the missing end is completed from the germline J gene. The chain combines TRBV4-2 with TRBJ2-3, with D hard to call. From germline, CDR1 is LGHNA and CDR2 YNFKEQ. There are 14 residues in the CDR3. Incomplete CDR3 DNA: TGCGCCAGCAGCCAAGACGGTTCGGCAGATACG. It yields the protein CASSQDGSADT. The CDR3 in its entirety is CASSQDGSADTQYF.

Remarks on this clone: The sequenced fragment ends 3 residues before the CDR3 boundary, so the rest is inferred from the germline J gene. The chain links TRBV18 to TRBJ1-3, with 11 bases lining up with TRBD1. Germline CDR1 is KGHSH and CDR2 is LQKENI. The V gene end was trimmed by 6 bases and the J gene end by 8 bases; junction bases not matched to a gene: 3. This CDR3 contains 13 residues. CDR3 bases read: TGTGCCAGCTCCGAGGGACAGGGGGACACC. As protein: CASSEGQGDT. The full CDR3 protein reads CASSEGQGDTIYF.

A word on this clone: Read data end 3 residues before the CDR3 end; the end is taken from the germline J gene. The gene calls are TRBV10-3 and TRBJ2-7; 8 positions match TRBD2. V dropped 11 bases and J dropped 2; count of bases not matched to a gene: 5. Germline loops: CDR1 ENHRY, CDR2 SYGVKD. The CDR3 loop spans 12 amino acids. The sequenced CDR3 bases are TGTGCCGCCGGGGGGGCGACCTACGAG. Translated, it gives CAAGGATYE. The entire CDR3 protein is CAAGGATYEQYF.

A remark on this clone: The CDR3 end lies 3 residues beyond the end of the read and is filled in from the germline J gene. This sequence joins TRBV2 and TRBJ1-5; TRBD1 is a possible D gene (5 bases). Trimming pared 7 bases from V and 0 bases from J, leaving 10 bases between. The CDR3 has 14 residues. Germline V gene sequence: CDR1 SNHLY, CDR2 FYNNEI. The CDR3 bases that were read are TGTGCCAGCAACCAGGGTTATAGCAATCAGCCC. Translated, it gives CASNQGYSNQP. The entire CDR3 is CASNQGYSNQPQHF.

Concerning this clone itself: Read sequence stops 3 residues before the CDR3 end, and the germline J gene provides the missing end. V and J are TRBV20-1 and TRBJ2-7; 10 bases agree with TRBD2. This CDR3 region has 15 residues. CDR1 DFQATT and CDR2 SNEGSKA come from the germline V gene (reference sequence). V trimming: 3 bases; J trimming: 2 bases; junction bases outside the gene matches: 7. CDR3 bases read: TGCAGTGCTAGGCCCGGGACTAGCGCTACCTACGAG. Encoded protein: CSARPGTSATYE. The CDR3 in its entirety is CSARPGTSATYEQYF.

About this clone itself: Read data end 3 residues before the CDR3 end; the end is taken from the germline J gene. V gene TRBV5-6 combines with J gene TRBJ1-2, with TRBD1 matching 10 bases. J gave up 7 bases and V 4 bases, and 7 bases lay outside the gene matches. Germline V gene lookup returns CDR1 SGHDT and CDR2 YYEEEE. The CDR3 totals 14 residues. The CDR3 here is CASSMTGGELGYTF. Incomplete CDR3 DNA: TGTGCCAGCAGCATGACAGGGGGCGAGCTTGGC.

This clone shows up as medium-sized by frequency. The germline gene is not matched at one end of the junction; a read error may be the cause. The missing CDR3 end, 3 residues past where the read stops, is filled in from the germline J gene. The chain carries TRBV4-2 and TRBJ1-2; D gene uncertain. The CDR3 has 15 residues. Germline loops: CDR1 LGHNA, CDR2 YNFKEQ. The sequenced CDR3 bases are TGCGCCAGCAGCCAAGAAATCGTAGTGCGCTATGGC. It codes for CASSQEIVVRYG. The full CDR3 sequence reads CASSQEIVVRYGYTF.

This clone is labeled medium-sized based on frequency. The read falls 3 residues short of the CDR3 end, and the missing part is taken from the germline J gene. The gene calls are TRBV30 and TRBJ1-2; D may be TRBD1 (6 bases). Germline V gene data show CDR1 as GTSNPN and CDR2 as SVGIG (reference sequence). V was pared by 3 bases and J by 2 bases, with 13 bases between. This CDR3 is built from 14 residues. CDR3 sequence: CAWSRDTKNYGYTF. The sequenced CDR3 bases are TGTGCCTGGAGCCGGGACACGAAGAACTATGGC.

With respect to this clone: The CDR3 is cut off 3 residues early in the read; its end comes from the germline J gene. The chain has TRBV9 and TRBJ2-3; 8 nucleotides align to TRBD2. The V and J ends lost 0 bases and 4 bases, in that order; junction bases with no gene match: 7. The CDR3 consists of 16 residues. Germline V lookup: CDR1 SGDLS, CDR2 YYNGEE. The sequenced CDR3 bases are TGTGCCAGCAGCGTAGCGGCGGGAGGAGTCCCAGATACG. Translated: CASSVAAGGVPDT. In full, the CDR3 is CASSVAAGGVPDTQYF.

Concerning this clone itself: The read ends 3 residues before the CDR3 terminus; that terminus is restored from the germline J gene. The chain is built from TRBV28 and TRBJ2-5; TRBD1 agrees at 8 bases. J gave up 2 bases and V 10 bases, and 6 bases lay outside the gene matches. The CDR3 has 13 residues. Per germline, CDR1 MDHEN and CDR2 SYDVKM. CDR3 region: CATLRQGQETQYF. The sequenced part of the CDR3 DNA is TGTGCCACCCTTAGACAGGGGCAAGAGACC.

Comments on this clone: The read comes to an end 3 residues before the CDR3 does, leaving the germline J gene to fill in the end. The chain carries TRBV20-1 and TRBJ2-1, with D possibly TRBD2 on 5 matching bases. Looked up from germline, CDR1 is DFQATT and CDR2 is SNEGSKA (reference sequence). The CDR3 runs 14 residues. V lost 3 bases and J 4 bases, leaving 13 bases between the germline ends. Incomplete CDR3 DNA: TGCAGTGCTAGGGTTCGGCGGAGGTACAATGAG. Translating gives CSARVRRRYNE. The full CDR3 is CSARVRRRYNEQFF.

Turning to this clone: Coverage ceases 3 residues before the CDR3 finishes, and the germline J gene fills in the end. The chain has TRBV12-3 or TRBV12-4 and TRBJ2-1; 15 nucleotides match TRBD2. V gave up 7 bases and J gave up 3 bases; unmatched junction bases: 7. This CDR3 contains 17 residues. The DNA read from the CDR3 is TGTGCCAGCACCCCTGGGACTAGCGGGAGGATCTACAATGAG. It yields the protein CASTPGTSGRIYNE. The entire CDR3 reads CASTPGTSGRIYNEQFF.

Note on this clone: The CDR3 end falls 3 residues outside the read, so it is completed with the germline J gene. The chain links TRBV5-1 to TRBJ2-3; TRBD2 matches at 10 bases. The germline V gene has CDR1 SGHRS and CDR2 YFSETQ. V lost 4 bases, J lost 2 bases, and 4 bases stayed unmatched. CDR3 size: 15 residues. The CDR3 loop is CASSRTSGVTDTQYF. The covered CDR3 bases are TGCGCCAGCAGCCGGACTAGCGGAGTCACAGATACG.

Points on this clone: The missing CDR3 end, 3 residues past where the read stops, is filled in from the germline J gene. The chain uses TRBV13 and TRBJ2-7, with D tentatively TRBD1 (6 bases). The CDR3 is 14 amino acids. Deletions cut 5 bases from V and 2 bases from J, with 13 bases between. The germline gives CDR1 PRHDT, CDR2 FYEKMQ (reference sequence). The CDR3 spells CASSKGHLPYEQYF. CDR3 bases read: TGTGCCAGCAGCAAGGGACATCTACCCTACGAG.

About this clone: The read ends 3 residues early relative to the CDR3; the germline J gene fills the gap. The gene calls are TRBV18 and TRBJ1-1; D is unclear. The V gene lost 1 base and the J gene lost 7 bases, with 22 bases spanning the gap. This CDR3 comprises 17 residues. CDR1 is KGHSH, CDR2 LQKENI, per germline. The CDR3 spells CASSPLIADTDRNEAFF. The covered CDR3 bases are TGTGCCAGCTCACCACTGATTGCAGACACCGATAGAAATGAA.